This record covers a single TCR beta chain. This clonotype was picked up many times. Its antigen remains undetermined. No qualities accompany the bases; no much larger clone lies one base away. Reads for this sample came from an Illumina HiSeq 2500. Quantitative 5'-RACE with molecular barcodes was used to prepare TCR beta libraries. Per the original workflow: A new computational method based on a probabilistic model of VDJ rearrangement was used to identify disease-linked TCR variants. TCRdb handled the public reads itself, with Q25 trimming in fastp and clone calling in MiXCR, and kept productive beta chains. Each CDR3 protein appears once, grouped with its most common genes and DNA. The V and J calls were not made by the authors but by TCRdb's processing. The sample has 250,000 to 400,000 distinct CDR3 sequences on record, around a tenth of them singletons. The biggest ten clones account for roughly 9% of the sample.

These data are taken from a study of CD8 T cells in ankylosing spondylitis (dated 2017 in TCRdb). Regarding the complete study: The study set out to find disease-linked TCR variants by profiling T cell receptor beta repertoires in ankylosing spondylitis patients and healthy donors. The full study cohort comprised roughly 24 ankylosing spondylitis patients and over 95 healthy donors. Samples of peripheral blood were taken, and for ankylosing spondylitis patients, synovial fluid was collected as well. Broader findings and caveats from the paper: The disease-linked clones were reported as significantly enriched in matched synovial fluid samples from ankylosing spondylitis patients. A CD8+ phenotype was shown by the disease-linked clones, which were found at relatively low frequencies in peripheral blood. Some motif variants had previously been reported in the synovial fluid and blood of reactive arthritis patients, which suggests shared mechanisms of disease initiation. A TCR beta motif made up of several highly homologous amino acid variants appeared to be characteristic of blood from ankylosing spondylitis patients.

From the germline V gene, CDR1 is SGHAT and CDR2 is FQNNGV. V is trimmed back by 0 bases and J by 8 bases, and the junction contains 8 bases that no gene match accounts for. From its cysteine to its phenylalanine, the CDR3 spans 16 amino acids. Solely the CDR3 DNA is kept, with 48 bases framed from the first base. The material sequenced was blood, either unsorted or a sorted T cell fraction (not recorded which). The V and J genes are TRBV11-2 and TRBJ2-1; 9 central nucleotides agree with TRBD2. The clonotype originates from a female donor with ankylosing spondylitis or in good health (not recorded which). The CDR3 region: CASSLDRAGGVDEQFF. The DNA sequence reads TGTGCCAGCAGCTTAGATAGGGCGGGAGGGGTCGATGAGCAGTTCTTC.